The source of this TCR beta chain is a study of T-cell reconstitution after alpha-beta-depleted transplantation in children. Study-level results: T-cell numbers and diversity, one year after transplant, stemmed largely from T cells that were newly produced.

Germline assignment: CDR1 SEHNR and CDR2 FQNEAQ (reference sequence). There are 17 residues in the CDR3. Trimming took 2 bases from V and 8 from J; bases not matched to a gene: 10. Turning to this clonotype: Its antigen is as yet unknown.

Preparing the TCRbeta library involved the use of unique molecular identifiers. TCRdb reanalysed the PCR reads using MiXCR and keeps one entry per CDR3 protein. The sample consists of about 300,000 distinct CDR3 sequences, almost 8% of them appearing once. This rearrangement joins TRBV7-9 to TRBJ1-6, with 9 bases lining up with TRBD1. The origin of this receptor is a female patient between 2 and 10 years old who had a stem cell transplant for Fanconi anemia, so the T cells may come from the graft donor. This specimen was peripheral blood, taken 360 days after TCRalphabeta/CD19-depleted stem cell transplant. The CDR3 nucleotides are TGTGCCAGCAGCTTATGGGGAAGTGGGGACAGGGATTCACCCCTCCACTTT. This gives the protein CASSLWGSGDRDSPLHF.